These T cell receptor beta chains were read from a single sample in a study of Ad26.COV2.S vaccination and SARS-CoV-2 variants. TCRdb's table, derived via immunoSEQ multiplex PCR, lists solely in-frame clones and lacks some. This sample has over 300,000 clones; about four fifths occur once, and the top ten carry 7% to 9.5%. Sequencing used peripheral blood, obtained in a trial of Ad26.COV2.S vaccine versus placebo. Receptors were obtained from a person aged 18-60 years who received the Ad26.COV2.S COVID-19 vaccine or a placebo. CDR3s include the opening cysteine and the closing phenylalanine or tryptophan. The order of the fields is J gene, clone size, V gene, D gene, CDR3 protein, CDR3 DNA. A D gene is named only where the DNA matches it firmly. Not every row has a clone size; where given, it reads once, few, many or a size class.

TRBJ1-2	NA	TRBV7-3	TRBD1	CASSAGTGLGYTF	TGTGCCAGCAGCGCCGGGACAGGGCTTGGCTACACCTTC
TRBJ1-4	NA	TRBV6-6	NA	CASSYPTGGTNEKLFF	TGTGCCAGCAGTTACCCTACAGGTGGAACTAATGAAAAACTGTTTTTT
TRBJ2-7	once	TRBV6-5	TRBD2	CASRGGVPPYEQYF	TGTGCCAGCCGGGGGGGGGTCCCCCCCTACGAGCAGTACTTC
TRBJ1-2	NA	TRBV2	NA	CACSGDSDGYTF	TGTGCCTGCTCCGGGGATTCCGATGGCTACACCTTC
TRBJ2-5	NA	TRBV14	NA	CASSQEGWGETQYF	TGTGCCAGCAGCCAAGAAGGCTGGGGGGAGACCCAGTACTTC
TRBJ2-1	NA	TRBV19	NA	CASSIRGALNEQFF	TGTGCCAGTAGTATAAGGGGGGCCTTAAATGAGCAGTTCTTC
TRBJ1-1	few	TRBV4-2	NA	CASSLNTEAFF	TGTGCCAGCAGTCTGAACACTGAAGCTTTCTTT
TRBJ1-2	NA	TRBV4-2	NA	CASSQDPLANYGYTF	TGTGCCAGCAGCCAGGATCCGTTAGCTAACTATGGCTACACCTTC
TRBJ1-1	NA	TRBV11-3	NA	CASSLDHTLYGTEAFF	TGTGCCAGCAGCCTAGATCATACCTTGTATGGAACTGAAGCTTTCTTT
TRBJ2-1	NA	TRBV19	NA	CASSQSGNEQFF	TGTGCCAGTAGCCAGAGCGGGAATGAGCAGTTCTTC
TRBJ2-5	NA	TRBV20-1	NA	CSASQAEETQYF	TGCAGTGCTAGTCAAGCGGAAGAGACCCAGTACTTC
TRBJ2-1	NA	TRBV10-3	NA	CAISEVGAEQFF	TGTGCCATCAGTGAGGTGGGGGCTGAGCAGTTCTTC
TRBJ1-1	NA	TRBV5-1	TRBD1	CASSITGGETEAFF	TGCGCCAGCAGCATCACAGGGGGCGAAACTGAAGCTTTCTTT
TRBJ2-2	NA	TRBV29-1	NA	CSVTEGAGELFF	TGCAGCGTGACAGAAGGGGCCGGGGAGCTGTTTTTT
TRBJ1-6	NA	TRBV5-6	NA	CASSLFGDSPLHF	TGTGCCAGCAGCTTGTTCGGGGATTCACCCCTCCACTTT
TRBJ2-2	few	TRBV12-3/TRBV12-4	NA	CASSLREAGELFF	TGTGCCAGCAGTTTAAGGGAGGCCGGGGAGCTGTTTTTT
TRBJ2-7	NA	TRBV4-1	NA	CASSPMPGAYEQYF	TGCGCCAGCAGCCCTATGCCTGGGGCCTACGAGCAGTACTTC
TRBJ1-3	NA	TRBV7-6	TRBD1	CASSRKFGQGHGNTIYF	TGTGCCAGCAGCCGCAAGTTCGGACAGGGGCATGGAAACACCATATATTTT
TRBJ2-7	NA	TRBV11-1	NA	CASSRILGNEQYF	TGTGCCAGCAGCCGAATCCTCGGGAACGAGCAGTACTTC
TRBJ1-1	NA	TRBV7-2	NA	CASSPTLQNTEAFF	TGTGCCAGCAGCCCGACACTTCAGAACACTGAAGCTTTCTTT
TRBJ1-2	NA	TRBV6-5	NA	CASTHQGLAYGYTF	TGTGCCAGCACTCATCAGGGCCTGGCCTATGGCTACACCTTC
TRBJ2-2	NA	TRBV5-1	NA	CASSLDYGNWYTGELFF	TGCGCCAGCAGCTTGGACTATGGGAATTGGTACACCGGGGAGCTGTTTTTT
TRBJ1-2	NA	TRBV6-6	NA	CASSYLGGPNYGYTF	TGTGCCAGCAGTTACTTGGGTGGGCCAAACTATGGCTACACCTTC
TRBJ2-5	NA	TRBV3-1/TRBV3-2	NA	CASSPPWGPETQYF	TGTGCCAGCAGCCCCCCGTGGGGGCCAGAGACCCAGTACTTC
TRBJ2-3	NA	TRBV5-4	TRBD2	CASSMGLAGSTDTQYF	TGTGCCAGCAGCATGGGACTAGCGGGTAGCACAGATACGCAGTATTTT
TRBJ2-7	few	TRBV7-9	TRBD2	CASSSWTSGSVEQYF	TGTGCCAGCAGCTCCTGGACTAGCGGGAGTGTCGAGCAGTACTTC
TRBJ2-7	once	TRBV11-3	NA	CASSPRSGGPYEQYF	TGTGCCAGCAGCCCCCGGAGCGGAGGGCCCTACGAGCAGTACTTC
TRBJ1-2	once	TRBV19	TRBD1	CASRGQQLTMGYTF	TGTGCCAGTAGGGGACAGCAGCTAACTATGGGCTACACCTTC
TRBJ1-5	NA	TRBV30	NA	CAFSGGRGNQPQHF	TGTGCCTTCTCAGGAGGGAGGGGCAATCAGCCCCAGCATTTT
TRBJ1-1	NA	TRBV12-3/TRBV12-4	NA	CASSFSRKAFF	TGTGCCAGCAGTTTCAGCCGGAAAGCTTTCTTT
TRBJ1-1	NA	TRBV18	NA	CASSPQSENTEAFF	TGTGCCAGCTCACCACAGTCGGAAAACACTGAAGCTTTCTTT
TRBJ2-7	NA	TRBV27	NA	CASSSRGPGAPLYEQYF	TGTGCCAGCAGTTCCCGCGGCCCGGGGGCCCCACTCTACGAGCAGTACTTC
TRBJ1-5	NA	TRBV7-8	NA	CASSFGGPQHF	TGTGCCAGCAGCTTTGGAGGGCCCCAGCATTTT
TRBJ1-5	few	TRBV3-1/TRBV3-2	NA	CASSQDPGASGNQPQHF	TGTGCCAGCAGCCAAGATCCGGGGGCATCCGGCAATCAGCCCCAGCATTTT
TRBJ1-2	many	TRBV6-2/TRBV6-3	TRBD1	CASSYGDSLYGYTF	TGTGCCAGCAGTTACGGGGACAGCCTCTATGGCTACACCTTC
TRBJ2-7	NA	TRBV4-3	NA	CASSQGTGAGGAYEQYF	TGCGCCAGCAGCCAAGGGACCGGGGCTGGGGGGGCTTACGAGCAGTACTTC
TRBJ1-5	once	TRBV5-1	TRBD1	CASSSWTGQPQHF	TGCGCCAGCAGCTCATGGACAGGCCAGCCCCAGCATTTT
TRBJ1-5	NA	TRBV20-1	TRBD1	CSASRETGEYQPQHF	TGCAGTGCTAGTAGAGAAACAGGGGAATATCAGCCCCAGCATTTT
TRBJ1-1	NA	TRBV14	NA	CASSQDLLRPEAFF	TGTGCCAGCAGCCAAGATCTGCTGAGGCCCGAAGCTTTCTTT
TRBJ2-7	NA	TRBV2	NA	CASNKERYSYEQYF	TGTGCCAGCAACAAAGAGCGTTACTCCTACGAGCAGTACTTC
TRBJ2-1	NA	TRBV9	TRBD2	CASSVEAGAYNEQFF	TGTGCCAGCAGCGTCGAGGCGGGAGCATACAATGAGCAGTTCTTC
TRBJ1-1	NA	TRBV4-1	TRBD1	CASSQEYRGNTEAFF	TGCGCCAGCAGCCAAGAGTACAGGGGGAACACTGAAGCTTTCTTT
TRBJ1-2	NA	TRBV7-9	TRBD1	CASSLVAIDRGHGYTF	TGTGCCAGCAGCCTAGTCGCGATCGACAGGGGACATGGCTACACCTTC
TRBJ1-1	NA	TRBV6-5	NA	CASTGGDTEAFF	TGTGCCAGCACCGGGGGAGACACTGAAGCTTTCTTT
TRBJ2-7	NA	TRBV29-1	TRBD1	CSVETGSVRSEQYF	TGCAGCGTTGAGACAGGGTCTGTTCGCTCCGAGCAGTACTTC
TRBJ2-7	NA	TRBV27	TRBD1	CASMDRGHEQYF	TGTGCCAGCATGGACAGGGGGCACGAGCAGTACTTC